The 18 T cell receptor beta chains given below trace back to one sample, sequenced in a study of T cells in Graves' hyperthyroidism and ophthalmopathy (dated by TCRdb to about 2019). Libraries were made using multiplex PCR. Instrument used: Illumina HiSeq 2000. The TCR beta CDR3 regions were amplified from the RNA transcripts. A first-round RT-PCR of the TCR CDR3 used the HTBI primer set with the Qiagen OneStep RT-PCR kit. Using fastp at Q25 and MiXCR, TCRdb reprocessed the public reads and kept productive beta chains. Rows are unified per CDR3 protein, each entry keeping the most common DNA and genes. In this sample the table shows about 480,000 distinct CDR3 sequences, around an eighth of which occur a single time. In total, the top ten clones hold 15% to 20% of the sample. The specimen was blood. These receptors came from a woman under 30 with Graves' hyperthyroidism.

This clonotype was counted between two and nine times. V and J are TRBV13 and TRBJ2-2; tentatively, D is TRBD1 (6 bases). The V gene lost 6 bases and the J gene lost 4 bases, with 15 bases spanning the gap. This CDR3 is built from 15 residues. Germline values: CDR1 PRHDT, CDR2 FYEKMQ (reference sequence). The CDR3 is CASRVTGHITGELFF. Here the CDR3 DNA reads TGTGCCAGCAGGGTAACGGGACACATCACCGGGGAGCTGTTTTTT.

This clonotype was recorded at least ten times. The V gene is TRBV11-2, the J gene TRBJ2-5, with 7 bases aligning to TRBD1. V lost 2 bases and J lost 4; bases outside the gene matches: 4. CDR3 length: 14 residues. The V gene's germline CDR1 is SGHAT and CDR2 FQNNGV. CDR3 bases: TGTGCCAGCAGCTTACAAACAGGGGTAGAGACCCAGTACTTC. Protein product: CASSLQTGVETQYF.

In this sample, this clonotype turned up many times. The genes are TRBV29-1 and TRBJ2-3; D unresolved. This CDR3 is built from 14 residues. The germline V gene has CDR1 SQVTM and CDR2 ANQGSEA. Trimming cost V 1 base and J 0 bases, with 8 bases left between them. The CDR3 protein is CSVEGFTSTDTQYF. The CDR3, as DNA: TGCAGCGTTGAAGGTTTCACCAGCACAGATACGCAGTATTTT.

The table lists this clonotype with a few counts. The chain combines TRBV6-2 or TRBV6-3 with TRBJ2-2; 8 bases map to TRBD1. Germline lookup yields CDR1 MNHEY and CDR2 SVGEGT. The ends lost 4 bases at V and 7 bases at J; junction bases unmatched: 5. The length of the CDR3 is 14 residues. Written as DNA, the CDR3 is TGTGCCAGCAGTTTCGGACAGGGAGGCGGGGAGCTGTTTTTT. This codes for CASSFGQGGGELFF.

As concerns this clonotype: Mismatch with germline at one junction end may stem from a read error. J is TRBJ1-5 and V is TRBV7-9, with a possible D match to TRBD1 (5 bases). Germline values: CDR1 SEHNR, CDR2 FQNEAQ (reference sequence). The length of the CDR3 is 15 residues. CDR3 sequence reads: CASAPGYGVNQPRHF. As DNA, the CDR3 is TGTGCCAGCGCTCCAGGGTATGGGGTCAATCAGCCCCGGCATTTT.

This clonotype came up many times. The chain carries TRBV12-3 or TRBV12-4 and TRBJ1-2; D ambiguous. CDR3 length: 14 amino acids. V gave up 4 bases and J gave up 4 bases, with 13 bases separating them. The CDR3 DNA reads TGTGCCAGCAGTTCCCTCTCCCAGGTCTATGGCTACACCTTC. Translated: CASSSLSQVYGYTF.

The chain couples TRBV19 to TRBJ2-1; 9 bases agree with TRBD2. The CDR3 consists of 14 residues. The trim removed 8 bases at V and 6 bases at J, leaving 8 bases unmatched. CDR1 and CDR2 from the germline V gene are LNHDA and SQIVND (reference sequence). In nucleotides, the CDR3 is TGTGCCAGTTCACTTAGCGGGAGTCCCAATGAGCAGTTCTTC. It yields the protein CASSLSGSPNEQFF.

V usage is TRBV19 and J usage is TRBJ1-5; tentatively, D is TRBD1 (6 bases). From germline, CDR1 is LNHDA and CDR2 SQIVND (reference sequence). CDR3 length: 17 residues. Between the trimmed V and J ends, which lost 9 bases and 7 bases, there was a span of 28 bases. CDR3 in DNA: TGTGCCAGGGAGGGTTGGGGGACAATCTTTCGAGGACAGCCCCAGCATTTT. Its protein product is CAREGWGTIFRGQPQHF.

This clonotype was observed many times. The chain employs TRBV2 and TRBJ2-7; TRBD1 matches 10 bases. The CDR3 has 15 residues. V was pared by 7 bases and J by 3 bases, with 9 bases of the junction left unmatched. CDR1 and CDR2 from the germline V gene are SNHLY and FYNNEI. The CDR3 DNA reads as TGTGCCAGCACTGAGCCCCGGGACAGGGGCTACGAGCAGTACTTC. It specifies CASTEPRDRGYEQYF.

In this sample, this clonotype turned up many times. The CDR3 nucleotides are TGTGCCAGCAGTTACTCAGGGGCGGTTAATGAGCAGTTCTTC. The encoded protein is CASSYSGAVNEQFF. The V and J genes are TRBV6-6 and TRBJ2-1; D is possibly TRBD1 (5 bases). The V end lost 0 bases, the J end lost 7 bases, and 10 bases lay between the germline ends. Germline V gene sequence: CDR1 MNHNY, CDR2 SVGAGI (reference sequence). The CDR3 extends over 14 amino acids.

This clonotype was counted between two and nine times. This chain connects TRBV20-1 to TRBJ2-5; 11 bases are a match to TRBD1. The CDR3 runs to 15 residues. Germline V gene data show CDR1 as DFQATT and CDR2 as SNEGSKA (reference sequence). CDR3 loop: CSGGGTGGYQETQYF. CDR3 nucleotides: TGCAGCGGGGGGGGGACAGGGGGATACCAAGAGACCCAGTACTTC.

Details on this clonotype: A read error may account for a junction end that differs from germline. The chain has TRBV7-7 and TRBJ2-5; D not resolved. The CDR3 is 13 amino acids. Germline V CDR1 and CDR2: SSHAT, FNYEAQ (reference sequence). The CDR3 bases are TGTGCTAGCAGCTTTGACGGTCAAGAGACCCAGTACTTC. This encodes CASSFDGQETQYF.

This clonotype was seen repeatedly, ten times or more. This rearrangement joins TRBV10-3 to TRBJ2-1; TRBD2 might be the D (6 bases). The germline V and J ends were trimmed by 7 bases and 5 bases, with 12 bases remaining between them. Germline CDR1 ENHRY, CDR2 SYGVKD. The CDR3 consists of 13 residues. The chain's CDR3 is CAIKSGRHNEQFF. CDR3 sequence (DNA): TGTGCCATCAAGAGCGGGCGACACAATGAGCAGTTCTTC.

This clonotype showed up just a few times. The gene calls are TRBV7-6 and TRBJ1-3; unclear D gene. V was clipped by 4 bases and J by 0 bases, with 16 bases between them. The germline CDR1 and CDR2 sequences are SGHVS and FNYEAQ. The CDR3 contains 17 residues. The CDR3 sequence is CASSYYLSGTSGNTIYF. CDR3 coding DNA: TGTGCCAGCAGCTACTATCTTTCAGGAACCTCTGGAAACACCATATATTTT. The full variable domain, with the rest looked up from reference TRBV7-6 and TRBJ1-3, is GAGVSQSPRYKVTKRGQDVALRCDPISGHVSLYWYRQALGQGPEFLTYFNYEAQQDKSGLPNDRFSAERPEGSISTLTIQRTEQRDSAMYRCASSYYLSGTSGNTIYFGEGSWLTVV.

This clonotype was observed many times. The gene calls are TRBV5-5 and TRBJ2-1; 8 nucleotides line up with TRBD2. The ends lost 9 bases at V and 3 bases at J; junction bases unmatched: 8. There are 14 residues in the CDR3. The germline gives CDR1 SGHKS, CDR2 YYEKEE (reference sequence). CDR3: CATATSGNYNEQFF. For the CDR3, the DNA is TGTGCCACCGCTACTAGCGGAAACTACAATGAGCAGTTCTTC.

A few counts support this clonotype. The V gene is TRBV25-1, the J gene TRBJ1-1; D not certain. There are 15 residues in the CDR3. CDR1 MGHDK and CDR2 SYGVNS come from the germline V gene. Trimming took off 3 bases at V and 0 bases at J, with 11 bases between the two ends. The chain's CDR3 is CASSDWVGMNTEAFF. The DNA for the CDR3 is TGTGCCAGCAGTGATTGGGTAGGAATGAACACTGAAGCTTTCTTT.

This clonotype was observed at least ten times. The rearrangement links TRBV24-1 to TRBJ1-2; D not resolved. Trimming stripped 4 bases from V and 6 bases from J, with 8 bases between. CDR3 length: 12 amino acids. Germline V CDR1 and CDR2: KGHDR, SFDVKD. The CDR3 DNA follows: TGTGCCACCAGTGAGGCTAAGGATGGCTACACCTTC. As protein: CATSEAKDGYTF.

This clonotype occurred a few times. The chain links TRBV6-2 or TRBV6-3 to TRBJ2-2, with 9 bases lining up with TRBD2. The CDR3 contains 15 residues. Germline V lookup: CDR1 MNHEY, CDR2 SVGEGT. V lost 5 bases to trimming and J lost 5 bases; unmatched junction nucleotides: 6. CDR3 DNA sequence: TGTGCCAGCAGTCGTAGCGGGAGTGGAACCGGGGAGCTGTTTTTT. Its protein is CASSRSGSGTGELFF.